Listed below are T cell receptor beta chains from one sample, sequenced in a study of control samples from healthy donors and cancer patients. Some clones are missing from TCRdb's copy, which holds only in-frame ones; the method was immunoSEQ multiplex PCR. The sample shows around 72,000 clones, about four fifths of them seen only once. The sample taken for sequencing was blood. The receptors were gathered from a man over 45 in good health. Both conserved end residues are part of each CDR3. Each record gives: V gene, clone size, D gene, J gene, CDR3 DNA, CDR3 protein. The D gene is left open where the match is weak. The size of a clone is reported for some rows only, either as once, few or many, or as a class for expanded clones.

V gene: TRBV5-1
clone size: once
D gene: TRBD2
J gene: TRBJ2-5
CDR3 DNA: TGCGCCAGCAGCTTCGACGGGAGGGGTAGAGAGACCCAGTACTTC
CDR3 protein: CASSFDGRGRETQYF

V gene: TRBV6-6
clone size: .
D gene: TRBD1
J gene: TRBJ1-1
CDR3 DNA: TGTGCCAGCATTCCCGGACAGGGGTTGCGAACTGAAGCTTTCTTT
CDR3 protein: CASIPGQGLRTEAFF

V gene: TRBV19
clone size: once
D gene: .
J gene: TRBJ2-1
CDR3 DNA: TGTGCCAGTAGTCGTGGGGCAGGGGGGGATGAGCAGTTCTTC
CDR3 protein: CASSRGAGGDEQFF

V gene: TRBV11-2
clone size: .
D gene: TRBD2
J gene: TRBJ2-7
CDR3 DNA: TGTGCCAGCAGCTTAGCGCTAGCGGGAGTGGCGCAGTACTTC
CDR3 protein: CASSLALAGVAQYF

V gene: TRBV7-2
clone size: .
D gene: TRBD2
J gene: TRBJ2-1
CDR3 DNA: TGTGCCAGCAGCCTGTTAGCGGGAGTGGGCAATGAGCAGTTCTTC
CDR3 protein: CASSLLAGVGNEQFF

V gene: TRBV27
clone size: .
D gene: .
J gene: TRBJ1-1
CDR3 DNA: TGTGCCAGCAGTTTTGGGGCTAACAGAAAGAACACTGAAGCTTTCTTT
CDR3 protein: CASSFGANRKNTEAFF

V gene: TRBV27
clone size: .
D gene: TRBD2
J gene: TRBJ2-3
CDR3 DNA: TGTGCCAGCAGTCTCAGGGGACTAGCGGGATTACCAGATACGCAGTATTTT
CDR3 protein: CASSLRGLAGLPDTQYF

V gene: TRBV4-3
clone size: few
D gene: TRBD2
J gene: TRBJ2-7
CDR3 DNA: TGCGCCAGCAGCCAAGACCCCCTAATAAGAGTGCCGGGGACTAAGACCTACGAGCAGTACTTC
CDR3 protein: CASSQDPLIRVPGTKTYEQYF

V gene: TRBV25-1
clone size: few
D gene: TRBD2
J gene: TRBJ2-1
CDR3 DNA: TGTGCCAGCAGTAAGGGTGCTGGACTAGCGGGAGAGGGTGAGCAGTTCTTC
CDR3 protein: CASSKGAGLAGEGEQFF

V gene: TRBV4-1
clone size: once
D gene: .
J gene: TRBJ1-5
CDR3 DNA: TGCGCCAGCAGCCAAGATGGTAGGGGGGACCCTACGACTTTT
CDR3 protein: CASSQDGRGDPTTF

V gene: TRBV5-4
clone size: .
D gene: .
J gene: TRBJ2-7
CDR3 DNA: TGTGCCAGCAGCTTGGGGGGTCCCTACGAGCAGTACTTC
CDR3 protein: CASSLGGPYEQYF

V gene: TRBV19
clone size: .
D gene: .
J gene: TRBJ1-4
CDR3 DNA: TGTGCCAGTAGTGAGGGCTCGGCTAATGAAAAACTGTTTTTT
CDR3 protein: CASSEGSANEKLFF

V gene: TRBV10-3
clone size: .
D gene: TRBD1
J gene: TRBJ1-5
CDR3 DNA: TGTGCCACACGAGGACAGGCAAGCAATCAGCCCCAGCATTTT
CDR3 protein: CATRGQASNQPQHF

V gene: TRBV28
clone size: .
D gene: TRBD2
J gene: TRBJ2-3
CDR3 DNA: TGTGCCAGCAGCCCGGGACTAGCGGCCCCAACAGATACGCAGTATTTT
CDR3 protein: CASSPGLAAPTDTQYF

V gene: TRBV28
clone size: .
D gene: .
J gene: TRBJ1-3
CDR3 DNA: TGTGCCAGCAGTTTATACTTCGGTCTCTTCGGGGGAAACACCATATATTTT
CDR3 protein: CASSLYFGLFGGNTIYF

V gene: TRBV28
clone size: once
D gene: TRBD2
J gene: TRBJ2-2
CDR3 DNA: TGTGCCAGCAGGGGGATGCTAGCGGGAGGGCCTAGCGGGGAGCTGTTTTTT
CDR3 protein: CASRGMLAGGPSGELFF

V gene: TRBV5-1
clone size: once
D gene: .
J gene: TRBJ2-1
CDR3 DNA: TGCGCCAGCAGCTTGGTAGCAGGTTCGGGGTGGAATGAGCAGTTCTTC
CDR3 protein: CASSLVAGSGWNEQFF

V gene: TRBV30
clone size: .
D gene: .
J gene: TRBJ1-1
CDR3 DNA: TGTGCCTGGAATGGGGGGAACACTGAAGCTTTCTTT
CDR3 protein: CAWNGGNTEAFF

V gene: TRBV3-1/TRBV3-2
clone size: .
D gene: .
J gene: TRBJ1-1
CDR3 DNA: TGTGCCAGCAGCCAAGGTGCCTATCGGGGTGGCACTGAAGCTTTCTTT
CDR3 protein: CASSQGAYRGGTEAFF

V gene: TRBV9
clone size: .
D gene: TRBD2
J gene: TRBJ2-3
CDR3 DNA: TGTGCCAGCAGCCTGACGACTAGCGGGAGTACAGATACGCAGTATTTT
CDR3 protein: CASSLTTSGSTDTQYF

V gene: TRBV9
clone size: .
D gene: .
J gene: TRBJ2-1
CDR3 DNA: TGTGCCAGCAGCCCCCGGGGGGCCACTTTAAATGAGCAGTTCTTC
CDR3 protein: CASSPRGATLNEQFF

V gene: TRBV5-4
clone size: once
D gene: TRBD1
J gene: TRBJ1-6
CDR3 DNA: TGTGCCAGCATGCCGGGACAGGGTTTCTCACCCCTCCACTTT
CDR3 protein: CASMPGQGFSPLHF

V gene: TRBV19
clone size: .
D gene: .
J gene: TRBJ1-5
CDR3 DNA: TGTGCCAGTAGTATGGGGGGGGTGGATCAGCCCCAGCATTTT
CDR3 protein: CASSMGGVDQPQHF

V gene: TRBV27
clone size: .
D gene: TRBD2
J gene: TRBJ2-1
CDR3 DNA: TGTGCCAGCAGTTACCTAGCGGGAGGTTTGAATGAGCAGTTCTTC
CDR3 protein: CASSYLAGGLNEQFF

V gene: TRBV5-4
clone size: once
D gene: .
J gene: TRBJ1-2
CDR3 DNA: TGTGCCAGCAGCTCCCCACAGGGTGGCTATGGCTACACCTTC
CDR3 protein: CASSSPQGGYGYTF

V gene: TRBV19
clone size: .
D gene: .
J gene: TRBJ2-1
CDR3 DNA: TGTGCCAGTAGCCTCCGACTAGGCAGCTCCTACAATGAGCAGTTCTTC
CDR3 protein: CASSLRLGSSYNEQFF

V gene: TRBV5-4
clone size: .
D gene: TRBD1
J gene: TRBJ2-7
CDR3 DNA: TGTGCCAGCAGCCCACAGGGGGCCAACGAGCAGTACTTC
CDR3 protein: CASSPQGANEQYF

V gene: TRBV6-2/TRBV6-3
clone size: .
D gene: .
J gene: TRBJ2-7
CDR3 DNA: TGTGCCAGCAGTTACTCGTCGCAGAATCCCTACGAGCAGTACTTC
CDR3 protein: CASSYSSQNPYEQYF

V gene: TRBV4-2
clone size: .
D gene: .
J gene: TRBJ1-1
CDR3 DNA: TGTGCCAGCAGCCAGCACGGGGACACTGAAGCTTTCTTT
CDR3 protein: CASSQHGDTEAFF

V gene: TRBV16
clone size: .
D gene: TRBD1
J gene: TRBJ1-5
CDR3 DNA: TGTGCCAGCAGCCAGGAACAGGGGGCGGGTCAGCCCCAGCATTTT
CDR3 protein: CASSQEQGAGQPQHF

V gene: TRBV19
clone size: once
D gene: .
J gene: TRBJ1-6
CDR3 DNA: TGTGCCAGTAGTGTCCCCCAGGGGAGCGTCTCCAATTCACCCCTCCACTTT
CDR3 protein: CASSVPQGSVSNSPLHF

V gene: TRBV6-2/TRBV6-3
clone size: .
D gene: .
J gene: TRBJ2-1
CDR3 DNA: TGTGCCAGCAGTTATGTAGCGGACGAGCAGTTCTTC
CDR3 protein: CASSYVADEQFF

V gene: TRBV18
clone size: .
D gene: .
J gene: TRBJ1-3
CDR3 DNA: TGTGCCAGCTCACCCGGACTGTCCTCTGGAAACACCATATATTTT
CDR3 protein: CASSPGLSSGNTIYF

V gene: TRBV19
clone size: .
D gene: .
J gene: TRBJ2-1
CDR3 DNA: TGTGCCAGTAGACGGGGGCGGGAGAGGGGTGAGCAGTTCTTC
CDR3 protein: CASRRGRERGEQFF

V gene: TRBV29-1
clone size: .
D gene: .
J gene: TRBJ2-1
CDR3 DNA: TGCAGCGTTTTTACGGGAGACAATGAGCAGTTCTTC
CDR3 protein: CSVFTGDNEQFF

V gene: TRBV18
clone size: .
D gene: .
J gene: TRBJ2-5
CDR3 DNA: TGTGCCAGCTCAGCCTACCAAGAGACCCAGTACTTC
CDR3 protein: CASSAYQETQYF

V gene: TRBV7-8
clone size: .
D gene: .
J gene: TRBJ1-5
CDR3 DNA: TGTGCCAGCAGCTCGGTCGGGAGCTTACGCAATCAGCCCCAGCATTTT
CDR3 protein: CASSSVGSLRNQPQHF

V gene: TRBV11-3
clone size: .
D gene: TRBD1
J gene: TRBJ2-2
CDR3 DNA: TGTGCCAGCAGCTTAGAGTTCAGTGGGCCTCCAGGGGGTCCCGGGGAGCTGTTTTTT
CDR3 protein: CASSLEFSGPPGGPGELFF

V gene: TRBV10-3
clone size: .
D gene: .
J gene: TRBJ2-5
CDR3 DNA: TGTGCCATCAGTGAGAGGGGGGAGGGCCGGTCAGAGACCCAGTACTTC
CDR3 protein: CAISERGEGRSETQYF

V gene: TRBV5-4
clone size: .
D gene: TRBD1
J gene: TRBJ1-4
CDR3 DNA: TGTGCCAGCAGCGAGAGACAGGGCAACGAAAAACTGTTTTTT
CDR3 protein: CASSERQGNEKLFF

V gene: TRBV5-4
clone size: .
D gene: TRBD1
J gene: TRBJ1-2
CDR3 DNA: TGTGCCAGCAGCTTACAGGGGAGAAGGGATGGCTACACCTTC
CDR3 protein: CASSLQGRRDGYTF

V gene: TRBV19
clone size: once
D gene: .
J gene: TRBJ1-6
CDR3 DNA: TGTGCCAGTAGTGGGGGGGGGCGCGGATCACCCCTCCACTTT
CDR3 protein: CASSGGGRGSPLHF

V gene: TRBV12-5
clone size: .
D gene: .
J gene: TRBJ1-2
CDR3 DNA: TGTGCTAGTGGTCGGACCTATGGCTACACCTTC
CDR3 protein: CASGRTYGYTF

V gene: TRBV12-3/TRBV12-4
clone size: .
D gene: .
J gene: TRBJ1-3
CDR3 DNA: TGTGCCAGCGAGCCTGGGGCCGCGAACACCATATATTTT
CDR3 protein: CASEPGAANTIYF

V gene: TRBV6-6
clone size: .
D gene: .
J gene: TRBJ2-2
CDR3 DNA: TGTGCCAGCAATCCTTCAGAGAACACCGGGGAGCTGTTTTTT
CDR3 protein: CASNPSENTGELFF

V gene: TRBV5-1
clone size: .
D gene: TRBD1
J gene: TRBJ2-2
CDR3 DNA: TGCGCCAGCAGCAAAGGGACAGGGGGAACCGGGGAGCTGTTTTTT
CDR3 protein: CASSKGTGGTGELFF

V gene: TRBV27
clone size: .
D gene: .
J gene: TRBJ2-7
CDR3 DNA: TGTGCCAGCAGTTTTTTCCAGGGGGGCTCCTACGAGCAGTACTTC
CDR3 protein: CASSFFQGGSYEQYF

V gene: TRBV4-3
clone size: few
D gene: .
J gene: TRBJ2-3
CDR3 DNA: TGCGCCAGCAGCCAAGCAGTCGGTCGTACGCAGTATTTT
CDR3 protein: CASSQAVGRTQYF

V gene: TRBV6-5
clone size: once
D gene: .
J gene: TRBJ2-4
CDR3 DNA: TGTGCCAGCAGTTGGGGGGGCGGCAAAAACATTCAGTACTTC
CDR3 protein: CASSWGGGKNIQYF